This T cell receptor (beta chain) was documented in a study of blood T cell repertoires in COVID-19. Overall study context: Sources were T cells, B-cell-depleted T cells, or PBMCs; the material itself was cDNA or gDNA.

This CDR3 comprises 18 residues. Germline V lookup: CDR1 MNHEY, CDR2 SVGEGT. Trimming took 4 bases from V and 5 from J; bases not matched to a gene: 15. Original analysis: Reference gene primers were amplified, and this amplification served to estimate nucleated cell counts. TCRdb's copy holds only in-frame clones and misses some; the assay was immunoSEQ multiplex PCR. Clone size and the V and J calls come from that table; the DNA yielded D and trimming. This sample has under 450,000 clones; 70% to 90% occur once, and the top ten carry roughly 1.6%. V usage is TRBV6-2 or TRBV6-3 and J usage is TRBJ2-5, with 11 bases fitting TRBD2. The sequence came from a woman aged 40-49 years with COVID-19, enrolled during active disease. Sequenced material: peripheral blood. CDR3 amino acids: CASSSIKLAGDPGETQYF. CDR3 nucleotide sequence: TGTGCCAGCAGTTCTATAAAACTAGCGGGAGACCCAGGGGAGACCCAGTACTTC.